Shown below are 8 T cell receptor beta chains from a single sample sequenced in a study of vaccination and CD4 T cells after COVID-19. For these receptors, no antigen is known. Scientists ran DNA taken from cultured CD4+ T cells through the Oncomine TCR Beta short-read assay for sequencing. TCRdb ran MiXCR on the PCR reads and lists one entry per CDR3 protein. The sample gives around 13,000 distinct CDR3 sequences, under 60% of which show up once; 16% is in the top ten. Regarding treatment: roughly ten-day PBMC culture with coronavirus spike peptide pools or control peptides (ViraFEST assay). Source material: CD4+ T cells from blood, cultured in vitro. The receptor set was obtained from a human donor who had recovered from COVID-19.

V gene TRBV2 combines with J gene TRBJ1-2; a possible D gene is TRBD1 (6 bases). From germline, CDR1 is SNHLY and CDR2 FYNNEI. The V gene lost 6 bases and the J gene lost 2 bases, with 10 bases spanning the gap. The length of the CDR3 is 13 residues. The CDR3 protein is CASRGAGNYGYTF. The CDR3, as DNA: TGTGCCAGCAGGGGGGCGGGGAACTATGGCTACACCTTC.

This clonotype was detected a few times. The chain uses TRBV20-1 and TRBJ2-1; D might be TRBD2 (6 bases). V lost 3 bases to trimming and J lost 6 bases, with 15 bases between them. The CDR3 loop spans 14 amino acids. Germline V gene sequence: CDR1 DFQATT, CDR2 SNEGSKA (reference sequence). The CDR3 loop reads CSARRTIIPNEQFF. The CDR3 bases are TGCAGTGCTAGGAGGACTATTATCCCCAATGAGCAGTTCTTC.

In this sample, this clonotype turned up once. The chain is built from TRBV19 and TRBJ2-2; D uncertain. The CDR3 has 13 amino acids. Per the germline V gene, CDR1 is LNHDA and CDR2 is SQIVND (reference sequence). V gave up 10 bases and J gave up 7 bases, with 16 bases separating them. CDR3 loop: CATQPRLRGELFF. For the CDR3, the DNA is TGTGCCACCCAACCCAGGTTGCGCGGGGAGCTGTTTTTT.

The V call is TRBV27, the J call TRBJ2-4; the D is unclear. The germline CDR1 and CDR2 sequences are MNHEY and SMNVEV (reference sequence). Trimming took 6 bases from V and 0 from J, leaving 9 bases between them. CDR3 length: 14 residues. The CDR3, as DNA: TGTGCCAGCAGATCAGAACTAGCCAAAAACATTCAGTACTTC. Its translation is CASRSELAKNIQYF.

V is TRBV20-1 and J is TRBJ1-6; 7 bases line up with TRBD1. V lost 4 bases and J lost 9; bases outside the gene matches: 12. The CDR3 covers 15 residues. CDR1 and CDR2 from the germline V gene are DFQATT and SNEGSKA (reference sequence). The CDR3 is CSATRNSGGGSPLHF. The CDR3 DNA follows: TGCAGTGCTACCCGAAATTCAGGGGGAGGTTCACCCCTCCACTTT.

In its sample, this clonotype was seen a few times. DNA for the CDR3: TGCAGTGCTGGTAGACTAGCGGGAGACTTGGGGTTCGCGGAGACCCAGTACTTC. It specifies CSAGRLAGDLGFAETQYF. The chain uses TRBV20-1 and TRBJ2-5; the match to TRBD2 covers 12 bases. Losses at the gene ends were 5 bases for V and 5 bases for J; bases not matched to a gene: 18. The CDR3 extends over 18 amino acids. Germline values: CDR1 DFQATT, CDR2 SNEGSKA (reference sequence).

The chain employs TRBV29-1 and TRBJ2-7; 8 bases are shared with TRBD2. Germline V gene sequence: CDR1 SQVTM, CDR2 ANQGSEA. There are 17 residues in the CDR3. The ends lost 0 bases at V and 3 bases at J; junction bases unmatched: 13. The DNA of the CDR3 is TGCAGCGTTGAAGAGGGGGGTGCGGGGGGACCCCTCTACGAGCAGTACTTC. Residues: CSVEEGGAGGPLYEQYF.

This chain uses TRBV27 with TRBJ2-2; D is unclear. The CDR3 has 14 amino acids. Trimming took off 6 bases at V and 3 bases at J, with 11 bases between the two ends. The germline gives CDR1 MNHEY, CDR2 SMNVEV (reference sequence). The CDR3 region is CASRRRFDTGELFF. The DNA of the CDR3 is TGTGCCAGCAGAAGACGGTTCGACACCGGGGAGCTGTTTTTT.